One T cell receptor beta chain is described in this entry. The target of this receptor is not known. No much larger clonotype is one base removed from it; base qualities were not supplied. This sample is drawn from a study of blood T cell repertoires in COVID-19 (TCRdb year 2020). Concerning the study at large: The collaborator samples originated in the United States, Italy and Spain and spanned the acute and convalescent phases of COVID-19. The material from the prospective study consisted of cDNA or gDNA derived from T cells, B-cell-depleted T cells, or PBMCs. Subjects who had been exposed to COVID-19, were actively infected with it, or had recovered from it provided the deeply sampled blood TCRbeta repertoires that made up the dataset. The repertoires were released in a freely available public database intended as a resource for research on the immune response to SARS-CoV-2. Samples were obtained from the ongoing ImmuneRACE study (first 160 participants) and from 1,254 subjects provided by 6 global collaborators. A de-identified subject ID, COVID-19 status, age in years and sex were almost always included in the sample metadata. HLA class I and class II types, where available, came from metadata supplied by the sample provider rather than from assay-based typing.

Participants in the prospective study were aged roughly 18 to 90 years, lived in under 30 United States geographic areas, and enrolled through a virtual design. In the prospective study, cohorts were assigned on the basis of participant-reported clinical history obtained from a screening survey and a study questionnaire. Mobile phlebotomists in the prospective study collected whole blood, serum and a nasopharyngeal or oropharyngeal swab from every participant. Participants in the prospective study had the option to provide additional blood draws and questionnaires over a 2-month period. Prospective study blood samples were shipped either frozen or at room temperature before DNA extraction. The immunoSEQ Assay, a bias-controlled multiplex PCR, was used to amplify TCRbeta CDR3 regions from genomic DNA. The study's own analysis went as follows. The number of nucleated cells in each sample was estimated from the amplification of reference gene primers within the assay. To quantify the absolute abundance of each unique TCRbeta CDR3 rearrangement, sequence reads were collapsed and filtered. Productive Simpson clonality was computed per sample as the square root of Simpson's diversity index over productive rearrangements. Held by TCRdb, this immuneACCESS table contains in-frame sequences only and omits some clones. Under half of the omission traces to an unresolved V gene where checked; the cause of the rest is unknown. The V and J calls and clone size come from that table; D and trimming were worked out from the DNA. In this sample the table shows 270,000 or so clones, approximately 90% of which occur a single time. The top ten hold about 2% of the sample.

According to the germline V gene, CDR1 reads SGHDT and CDR2 reads YYEEEE. From the cysteine up to the phenylalanine, the CDR3 has a length of 15 residues. The CDR3 DNA has 45 bases and is translated from base 1. From V the trimming removes 4 bases and from J it removes 5 bases, while the gene matches leave 4 bases of the junction unaccounted for. Overall study results and their limits: Clinical and demographic metadata were provided uncurated, with the amount varying by source and participant.

The clonotype comes from a woman between 35 and 50 years old with acute COVID-19. The sequence links TRBV5-6 to TRBJ1-4; a stretch of 11 junction bases matches TRBD1. Sequencing was carried out using PBMCs or T cells enriched from blood (not recorded which). The nucleotides read TGTGCCAGCAGCAATCGGGACAGGGGGAATGAAAAACTGTTTTTT. Translated, this gives CASSNRDRGNEKLFF.